Sequencing of this T cell receptor (beta chain) was carried out in a study of a mutant IDH1 vaccine in newly diagnosed glioma. The overall study: Patients began vaccination 4-6 weeks after radiotherapy alone, or with temozolomide cycles.

Only in-frame clones appear in the TCRdb table, and some are missing; sequencing was by immunoSEQ multiplex PCR. The sample lists some 71,000 clones, 70% to 90% occurring once. In the case of this clone: Its antigen is not known.

Time point noted: week 35, safety follow-up. Each dose delivered 300 ug of mutant IDH1 20-mer peptide subcutaneously with imiquimod. Germline loops: CDR1 MNHEY, CDR2 SVGAGI. The CDR3 length is 14 residues. V lost 6 bases and J lost 3; bases outside the gene matches: 7. This receptor was identified in a man aged 25 to 40 with glioma. The chain links TRBV6-5 to TRBJ1-1; 7 bases are a match to TRBD1. The sample here was PBMCs, taken from a glioma patient whose treatment included an IDH1 peptide vaccine. The CDR3 is CASRLQGFHTEAFF. DNA of the CDR3: TGTGCCAGCAGACTACAGGGGTTTCACACTGAAGCTTTCTTT.